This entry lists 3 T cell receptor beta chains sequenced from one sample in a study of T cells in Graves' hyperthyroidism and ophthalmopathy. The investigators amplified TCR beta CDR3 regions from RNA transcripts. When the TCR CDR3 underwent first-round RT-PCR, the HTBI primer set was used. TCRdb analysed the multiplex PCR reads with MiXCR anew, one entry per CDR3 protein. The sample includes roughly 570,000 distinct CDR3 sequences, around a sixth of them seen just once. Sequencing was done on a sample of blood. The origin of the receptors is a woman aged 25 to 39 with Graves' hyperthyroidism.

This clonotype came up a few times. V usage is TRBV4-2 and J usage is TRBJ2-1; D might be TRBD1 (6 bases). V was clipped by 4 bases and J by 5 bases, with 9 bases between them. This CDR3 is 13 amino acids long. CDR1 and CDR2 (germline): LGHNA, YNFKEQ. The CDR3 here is CASSRQGNNEQFF. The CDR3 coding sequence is TGTGCCAGCAGCCGCCAGGGGAACAATGAGCAGTTCTTC.

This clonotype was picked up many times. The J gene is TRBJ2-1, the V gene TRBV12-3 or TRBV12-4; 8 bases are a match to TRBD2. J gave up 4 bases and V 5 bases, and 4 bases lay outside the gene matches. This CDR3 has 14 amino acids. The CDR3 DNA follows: TGTGCCAGCAGTACGGGACTAGGATACAATGAGCAGTTCTTC. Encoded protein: CASSTGLGYNEQFF.

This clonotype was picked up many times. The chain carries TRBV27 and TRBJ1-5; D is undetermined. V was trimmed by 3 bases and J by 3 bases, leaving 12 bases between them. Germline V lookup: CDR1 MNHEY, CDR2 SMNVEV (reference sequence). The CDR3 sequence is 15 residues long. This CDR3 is CASSFGEIANQPQHF. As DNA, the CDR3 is TGTGCCAGCAGTTTCGGCGAGATCGCCAATCAGCCCCAGCATTTT.